A single sample is the source of the 15 T cell receptor beta chains below, sequenced in a study of blood T cell repertoires in COVID-19. Assay used: immunoSEQ multiplex PCR; TCRdb lists only in-frame clones, some missing. There are around 700,000 clones in the sample; around 90% occur only once, and under 0.3% lies in the top ten. Sequenced input: peripheral blood. These receptors were collected from a young woman with acute or convalescent COVID-19.

This chain connects TRBV5-5 to TRBJ1-1; TRBD1 agrees at 7 bases. Trimming removed 1 base from V and 4 bases from J; junction bases left unmatched: 7. The germline V gene has CDR1 SGHKS and CDR2 YYEKEE (reference sequence). The CDR3 is made up of 15 amino acids. This CDR3 reads CASSLSERGLTEAFF. CDR3 nucleotides: TGTGCCAGCAGCTTGTCTGAGAGGGGGCTCACTGAAGCTTTCTTT. Filled out from reference TRBV5-5 and TRBJ1-1, the complete variable domain reads DAGVTQSPTHLIKTRGQQVTLRCSPISGHKSVSWYQQVLGQGPQFIFQYYEKEERGRGNFPDRFSARQFPNYSSELNVNALLLGDSALYLCASSLSERGLTEAFFGQGTRLTVV.

V is TRBV30 and J is TRBJ2-7; D is unclear. CDR1 GTSNPN and CDR2 SVGIG come from the germline V gene (reference sequence). CDR3 length equals 13 residues. The V end was cut by 0 bases, the J end by 3 bases, with 9 bases between. The CDR3 nucleotides are TGTGCCTGGAGTGTATCTACAGTCTACGAGCAGTACTTC. Protein product: CAWSVSTVYEQYF. Full variable domain (missing parts from reference TRBV30 and TRBJ2-7): SQTIHQWPATLVQPVGSPLSLECTVEGTSNPNLYWYRQAAGRGLQLLFYSVGIGQISSEVPQNLSASRPQDRQFILSSKKLLLSDSGFYLCAWSVSTVYEQYFGPGTRLTVT.

The V and J genes are TRBV12-3 or TRBV12-4 and TRBJ2-1; D may be TRBD2 (6 bases). The CDR3 has 11 residues. Trimming left V 7 bases short and J 10 bases short, with 11 bases between. The DNA for the CDR3 is TGTGCCAGCATCCAGACTAGAGAGCAGTTCTTC. It yields the protein CASIQTREQFF.

The rearrangement links TRBV6-2 or TRBV6-3 to TRBJ1-5; D might be TRBD1 (6 bases). This CDR3 contains 20 residues. Trimming took off 1 base at V and 4 bases at J, with 26 bases between the two ends. CDR1 and CDR2 from the germline V gene are MNHEY and SVGEGT. In nucleotides, the CDR3 is TGTGCCAGCAGTTACTTCACGGACAAAAGCGGACAGCATATAAATCAGCCCCAGCATTTT. Translating gives CASSYFTDKSGQHINQPQHF.

This clone was detected once. The rearrangement joins TRBV5-5 to TRBJ1-2; D remains unclear. Germline-derived CDR1 and CDR2 are SGHKS and YYEKEE (reference sequence). There are 11 residues in the CDR3. V shed 5 bases and J shed 8 bases, with 10 bases lying between them. The CDR3 here is CASSQVVGYTF. The CDR3, as DNA: TGTGCCAGCAGTCAGGTCGTCGGCTACACCTTC.

V usage is TRBV18 and J usage is TRBJ2-5; perhaps TRBD2 as D (6 bases). This CDR3 has 13 residues. Trimming took 6 bases from V and 2 from J, leaving 10 bases between them. Germline V gene sequence: CDR1 KGHSH, CDR2 LQKENI. Written as DNA, the CDR3 is TGTGCCAGCTCCCTTAGCGGACAAGAGACCCAGTACTTC. Translated, it gives CASSLSGQETQYF.

V is TRBV9 and J is TRBJ1-1; D not resolved. Germline CDR1 reads SGDLS; CDR2 reads YYNGEE. The CDR3 sequence is 17 residues long. The V gene lost 0 bases and the J gene lost 7 bases, with 22 bases spanning the gap. The CDR3 protein is CASSVGFVEEGWGEAFF. CDR3 sequence (DNA): TGTGCCAGCAGCGTAGGATTCGTCGAGGAGGGTTGGGGTGAAGCTTTCTTT.

The rearrangement links TRBV19 to TRBJ1-1; D gene ambiguous. The ends were cut back, 10 bases at V and 6 bases at J, with 12 bases in the middle. The germline V gene has CDR1 LNHDA and CDR2 SQIVND (reference sequence). This CDR3 contains 11 residues. The CDR3 nucleotides are TGTGCCATCAAGATCGGGGCTGAAGCTTTCTTT. Its translation: CAIKIGAEAFF. Full variable domain (missing parts from reference TRBV19 and TRBJ1-1): DGGITQSPKYLFRKEGQNVTLSCEQNLNHDAMYWYRQDPGQGLRLIYYSQIVNDFQKGDIAEGYSVSREKKESFPLTVTSAQKNPTAFYLCAIKIGAEAFFGQGTRLTVV.

This chain joins TRBV19 and TRBJ1-1; a possible D gene is TRBD1 (6 bases). Germline V gene lookup returns CDR1 LNHDA and CDR2 SQIVND (reference sequence). CDR3 size: 15 residues. Trimming removed 5 bases at V and 0 bases at J, with 13 bases between. DNA for the CDR3: TGTGCCAGTAGTGATCCGGGACATTTGAACACTGAAGCTTTCTTT. Encoded protein: CASSDPGHLNTEAFF. Looking up the rest from reference TRBV19 and TRBJ1-1 gives the full variable domain: DGGITQSPKYLFRKEGQNVTLSCEQNLNHDAMYWYRQDPGQGLRLIYYSQIVNDFQKGDIAEGYSVSREKKESFPLTVTSAQKNPTAFYLCASSDPGHLNTEAFFGQGTRLTVV.

The genes are TRBV29-1 and TRBJ1-1, with 8 bases identical to TRBD1. This CDR3 has 14 residues. The trim removed 1 base at V and 5 bases at J, leaving 6 bases unmatched. CDR1 is SQVTM, CDR2 ANQGSEA, per germline. This CDR3 is CSVEGTGWNTEAFF. The CDR3 nucleotides read TGCAGCGTTGAAGGGACAGGGTGGAATACTGAAGCTTTCTTT.

V and J are TRBV19 and TRBJ1-2; D is perhaps TRBD1 (6 bases). V dropped 3 bases and J dropped 6 bases, with 11 bases sitting between them. Germline V gene sequence: CDR1 LNHDA, CDR2 SQIVND (reference sequence). The CDR3 extends over 13 amino acids. The CDR3 loop reads CASSIARGNGYTF. CDR3 DNA sequence: TGTGCCAGTAGTATTGCCAGGGGAAATGGCTACACCTTC.

The rearrangement joins TRBV3-1 (or the pseudogene TRBV3-2) to TRBJ1-2; 8 nucleotides align to TRBD1. The germline gives CDR1 LGHDT, CDR2 YNNKEL (reference sequence). The V gene end was trimmed by 2 bases and the J gene end by 7 bases; junction bases not matched to a gene: 9. The CDR3 extends over 15 amino acids. CDR3 protein: CASSQPGQGAFGYTF. CDR3 DNA sequence: TGTGCCAGCAGCCAACCCGGCCAGGGGGCGTTTGGCTACACCTTC.

This chain connects TRBV6-4 to TRBJ2-1; 10 positions match TRBD2. Germline CDR1 reads MRHNA; CDR2 reads SNTAGT. The CDR3 loop spans 16 amino acids. The ends lost 0 bases at V and 9 bases at J; junction bases unmatched: 8. CDR3 residues: CASSDSWASGGLEQFF. Here the CDR3 DNA reads TGTGCCAGCAGTGACTCGTGGGCTAGCGGGGGACTTGAGCAGTTCTTC.

The CDR3 reads CASSNTGAPNQPQHF. Here the CDR3 DNA reads TGTGCCAGCTCAAATACAGGGGCCCCCAATCAGCCCCAGCATTTT. The chain has TRBV18 and TRBJ1-5; TRBD1 matches 7 bases. With V trimmed by 5 bases and J by 3 bases, 7 bases remained unmatched. This CDR3 has 15 amino acids. Germline V gene data show CDR1 as KGHSH and CDR2 as LQKENI.

The rearrangement links TRBV28 to TRBJ1-1; no firm D call. Germline values: CDR1 MDHEN, CDR2 SYDVKM. Trimming cost V 3 bases and J 0 bases, with 8 bases left between them. The CDR3 covers 14 residues. The CDR3 nucleotides read TGTGCCAGCAGTTTCCCCCCAATGAACACTGAAGCTTTCTTT. It is translated as CASSFPPMNTEAFF.